This paragraph reports one T cell receptor (beta chain). Indicated treatment: roughly 19 received Ad26.COV2.S at low or high dose, single or two shots; about 5 received placebo; per-sample allocation not given. Repertoires come from day 63 after the first vaccine or placebo injection. TCRdb keeps only in-frame clones here, not all; method: immunoSEQ multiplex PCR. This sample yields under 250,000 clones, of which around 90% are seen a single time; just under 3% belongs to the top ten. V lost 0 bases to trimming and J lost 0 bases, with 9 bases between them. CDR3 length equals 16 residues. Germline values: CDR1 LGHNA, CDR2 YSLEER. The data derive from a study of Ad26.COV2.S vaccination and SARS-CoV-2 variants.

This receptor was taken from a person aged 18-65 years who received the Ad26.COV2.S COVID-19 vaccine or a placebo. The rearrangement uses TRBV4-3 and TRBJ2-1; the D gene is possibly TRBD2 (5 bases). The sequencing here drew on peripheral blood, taken in a trial of Ad26.COV2.S vaccine versus placebo. The CDR3 sequence: CASSQESSGSYNEQFF. CDR3 sequence (DNA): TGCGCCAGCAGCCAAGAGTCGAGCGGCTCCTACAATGAGCAGTTCTTC.